This section outlines one T cell receptor (beta chain) sequence together with its context. The data were obtained in a study of blood T cell repertoires in COVID-19. Study as a whole: Samples representing acute and convalescent COVID-19 were sourced from the United States, Italy and Spain. T cells, B-cell-depleted T cells, or PBMCs supplied cDNA or gDNA.

The CDR3 is 12 amino acids. Germline CDR1 MNHEY, CDR2 SVGAGI. V lost 10 bases and J 4 bases, leaving 13 bases between the germline ends. In the original processing: From reference gene primer amplification, estimates of nucleated cell counts were derived. Produced via immunoSEQ multiplex PCR; TCRdb's table is partial and in-frame only. From that table come the V and J calls and clone size; the DNA was used to work out D and trimming. The table includes approximately 170,000 clones, approximately 84% detected once. The sample consisted of peripheral blood. The chain combines TRBV6-5 with TRBJ1-2; D gene uncertain. The source is a human donor with acute or convalescent COVID-19. The donor label of this sample is uncertain. The CDR3 nucleotides read TGTGCCACTCGCGGCACCAGCTATGGCTACACCTTC. This translates into CATRGTSYGYTF.